Listed below are T cell receptor beta chains from one sample, sequenced in a study of CD4 and CD8 cells across lung adenocarcinoma regions. TCRdb used MiXCR to reprocess the PCR reads, holding one entry per CDR3 protein. The repertoire holds over 3,000 distinct CDR3 sequences, roughly two thirds seen once, with about 17% in the top ten. Sequencing used CD8+ T cells from the margin of a lung tumor. The receptors shown here come from a female donor with lung adenocarcinoma. The CD4 and CD8 labels of this study may be unreliable. Each CDR3 is given with its conserved first and last residue. The D gene is left open where the match is weak. Size values are once, few and many counts, or a class for expanded clones, and some rows have none.

j_gene,abundance,v_gene,d_gene,CDR3aa,CDR3nt
TRBJ2-1,-,TRBV7-3,TRBD2,CASSGRGGWNEQFF,TGTGCCAGCAGCGGGCGGGGGGGCTGGAATGAGCAGTTCTTC
TRBJ2-1,medium-sized,TRBV6-1,TRBD2,CATKGLAGVRVDNEQFF,TGTGCCACCAAGGGACTAGCGGGAGTACGCGTCGACAATGAGCAGTTCTTC
TRBJ2-4,-,TRBV10-3,-,CAIREPSTKNTQYF,TGTGCCATCAGGGAGCCCAGTACCAAAAATACGCAGTACTTT
TRBJ2-1,-,TRBV6-5,TRBD2,CASSYSGAGGRNEQFF,TGTGCCAGCAGTTACTCGGGAGCGGGGGGGCGCAATGAGCAGTTCTTC
TRBJ2-2,large,TRBV6-1,TRBD2,CATGRREKGGELFF,TGTGCCACCGGGCGGCGGGAGAAGGGCGGGGAGCTGTTTTTT
TRBJ1-4,medium-sized,TRBV6-1,TRBD1,CASSARDRGEEKLFF,TGTGCCAGCAGTGCAAGGGACAGGGGGGAAGAAAAACTGTTTTTT
TRBJ2-1,-,TRBV7-2,-,CASSLGGPSYNEQFF,TGTGCCAGCAGCTTAGGAGGGCCTTCCTACAATGAGCAGTTCTTC
TRBJ2-7,-,TRBV20-1,TRBD1,CSARRQGDEQYF,TGCAGTGCTAGACGACAGGGCGACGAGCAGTACTTC
TRBJ2-7,-,TRBV6-1,TRBD1,CASSFQALGDRPYEQYF,TGTGCCAGCAGCTTCCAGGCTCTAGGGGACAGGCCCTACGAGCAGTACTTC
TRBJ2-7,-,TRBV11-3,-,CASSFGASYNEQYF,TGTGCCAGCAGCTTTGGGGCTTCCTACAATGAGCAGTACTTC
TRBJ1-5,-,TRBV11-2,-,CASSLGRSQPQHF,TGTGCCAGCAGCCTAGGTAGGAGTCAGCCCCAGCATTTT
TRBJ2-3,-,TRBV6-4,-,CASGGRRGRAQETQYF,TGTGCCAGCGGGGGTAGAAGGGGACGGGCCCAGGAGACCCAGTATTTC
TRBJ2-1,-,TRBV6-4,-,CASTDKEGAGEQFF,TGTGCCAGCACCGACAAGGAGGGGGCGGGTGAGCAGTTCTTC
TRBJ2-4,-,TRBV12-3/TRBV12-4,-,CASSLGTGNIQYF,TGTGCCAGCAGTTTAGGAACGGGAAACATTCAGTACTTC
TRBJ2-2,-,TRBV6-4,-,CASRELGALSTGAQFF,TGTGCCAGCAGGGAGCTCGGGGCACTGAGCACAGGTGCGCAGTTTTTT
TRBJ2-7,-,TRBV27,TRBD2,CASSYGTSGRYEQYF,TGTGCCAGCAGTTATGGGACTAGCGGGAGGTACGAGCAGTACTTC
TRBJ2-5,-,TRBV6-1,-,CASRGGGGGDPETQYF,TGTGCCAGCAGGGGGGGTGGGGGCGGGGACCCAGAGACCCAGTACTTC
TRBJ2-3,-,TRBV6-1,-,CASSEKQGTDTQYF,TGTGCCAGCAGTGAGAAGCAAGGCACAGATACGCAGTATTTT
TRBJ2-5,few,TRBV7-2,TRBD2,CASSLDLRAGEETQYF,TGTGCCAGCAGCTTAGACCTCCGAGCGGGAGAAGAGACCCAGTACTTC
TRBJ2-7,-,TRBV11-2,TRBD2,CASSPGTSGYYEQYF,TGTGCCAGCAGCCCCGGGACTAGCGGGTACTACGAGCAGTACTTC
TRBJ1-1,-,TRBV6-1,-,CASSVSGNTEAFF,TGTGCCAGCAGTGTCTCAGGGAACACTGAAGCTTTCTTT
TRBJ1-2,few,TRBV6-1,TRBD1,CASSGRDRVGYTF,TGTGCCAGCAGTGGCAGGGACAGGGTCGGCTACACCTTC
TRBJ1-1,-,TRBV6-1,-,CASRQEGQMNTEAFF,TGTGCCAGCCGTCAAGAGGGGCAAATGAACACTGAAGCTTTCTTT
TRBJ2-2,-,TRBV30,TRBD2,CACRAGEGTGELFF,TGTGCCTGCCGAGCGGGGGAGGGGACCGGGGAGCTGTTTTTT
TRBJ1-5,-,TRBV6-5,-,CASSLDGNQPQHF,TGTGCCAGCAGTTTGGATGGGAATCAGCCCCAGCATTTT
TRBJ2-3,once,TRBV7-6,TRBD1,CASSLQGRADTQYF,TGTGCCAGCAGCCTACAGGGGCGGGCAGATACGCAGTATTTT
TRBJ2-6,-,TRBV7-8,-,CASSRAHPSGANVLTF,TGTGCCAGCAGCCGGGCCCACCCCTCTGGGGCCAACGTCCTGACTTTC
TRBJ2-4,-,TRBV6-1,TRBD1,CASQDRGAKNIQYF,TGTGCCAGCCAAGACAGGGGTGCCAAAAACATTCAGTACTTC